A single sample is the source of the 26 T cell receptor beta chains below, sequenced in a study of T cell responses to AZD1222 COVID-19 vaccine. Here immunoSEQ multiplex PCR was the method, and the copy in TCRdb shows in-frame clones only, minus some. Of some 130,000 clones listed, roughly 90% are singletons. The material sequenced was peripheral blood, taken on day 0 of AZD1222 vaccination. The receptors were sampled from an adult in good health.

This clone was seen a single time. The chain is built from TRBV7-9 and TRBJ1-6, with D possibly matching TRBD1 (6 bases). V was clipped by 1 base and J by 9 bases, with 10 bases between them. Per the germline V gene, CDR1 is SEHNR and CDR2 is FQNEAQ (reference sequence). The CDR3 extends over 14 amino acids. CDR3 in DNA: TGTGCCAGCAGCTTAGGGACAGCCTTTTCACCCCTCCACTTT. Protein: CASSLGTAFSPLHF. The whole variable domain, filled in from reference TRBV7-9 and TRBJ1-6, reads DTGVSQNPRHKITKRGQNVTFRCDPISEHNRLYWYRQTLGQGPEFLTYFQNEAQLEKSRLLSDRFSAERPKGSFSTLEIQRTEQGDSAMYLCASSLGTAFSPLHFGNGTRLTVT.

Of note for this clone: This sample also contains other DNA sequences that code for the same CDR3. The chain couples TRBV5-1 to TRBJ1-2; D gene ambiguous. Trimming left V 3 bases short and J 5 bases short, with 11 bases between. The CDR3 is 13 amino acids. Germline assignment: CDR1 SGHRS and CDR2 YFSETQ. CDR3 in DNA: TGCGCCAGCAGCTACGACGGTAGTTATGGCTACACCTTC. Its protein product is CASSYDGSYGYTF.

The rearrangement joins TRBV4-3 to TRBJ1-1; D is ambiguous. The V and J ends lost 1 base and 0 bases respectively, with 15 bases between them. This CDR3 is built from 17 residues. Germline values: CDR1 LGHNA, CDR2 YSLEER. CDR3 region: CASSQVVGTGVNTEAFF. In DNA, the CDR3 is TGCGCCAGCAGCCAAGTCGTGGGCACTGGAGTGAACACTGAAGCTTTCTTT.

V gene TRBV10-3 combines with J gene TRBJ1-1, with D possibly TRBD1 on 5 matching bases. Germline CDR1 reads ENHRY; CDR2 reads SYGVKD. Trimming left V 7 bases short and J 1 base short, with 10 bases between. The CDR3 is 13 amino acids. This CDR3 is CAITADRNTEAFF. CDR3 nucleotides: TGTGCCATCACCGCCGACAGGAACACTGAAGCTTTCTTT.

The chain uses TRBV7-9 and TRBJ2-2, with TRBD1 matching over 8 bases. There are 11 residues in the CDR3. V shed 4 bases and J 13 bases; nucleotides not matched to a gene: 2. Germline CDR1 and CDR2: SEHNR and FQNEAQ (reference sequence). CDR3 bases: TGTGCCAGCAGCTCGGGACAGGCGCTGTTTTTT. It encodes CASSSGQALFF.

This chain joins TRBV5-1 and TRBJ1-2; D unresolved. V shed 3 bases and J shed 0 bases, with 9 bases lying between them. CDR1 and CDR2 from the germline V gene are SGHRS and YFSETQ. This CDR3 has 14 residues. CDR3 DNA: TGCGCCAGCAGCTCAGGCGGAGCTAACTATGGCTACACCTTC. This encodes CASSSGGANYGYTF.

The J gene is TRBJ1-3, the V gene TRBV4-2; D is ambiguous. V dropped 3 bases and J dropped 0 bases, with 9 bases sitting between them. Germline loops: CDR1 LGHNA, CDR2 YNFKEQ. CDR3 length: 15 amino acids. CDR3 protein: CASSQTQSSGNTIYF. The CDR3 coding sequence is TGTGCCAGCAGCCAGACACAAAGCTCTGGAAACACCATATATTTT.

The chain combines TRBV7-9 with TRBJ1-4; 8 bases fit TRBD1. Germline V gene lookup returns CDR1 SEHNR and CDR2 FQNEAQ (reference sequence). With 3 bases clipped from V and 5 bases from J, the junction kept 5 bases outside the gene matches. The CDR3 length is 15 residues. The CDR3: CASSFRTGLNEKLFF. CDR3 coding DNA: TGTGCCAGCAGCTTTCGGACAGGGTTAAATGAAAAACTGTTTTTT.

The CDR3 nucleotides read TGTGCCAGCAAATCGGGGGTAAAACTGTTTTTT. Its translation: CASKSGVKLFF. This chain uses TRBV12-3 or TRBV12-4 with TRBJ1-4, with a possible D match to TRBD1 (5 bases). V gave up 7 bases and J gave up 10 bases, with 10 bases separating them. The CDR3 is 11 amino acids.

The rearrangement joins TRBV6-5 to TRBJ1-1, with 7 bases lining up with TRBD1. CDR3 length: 13 residues. Germline V gives CDR1 MNHEY, CDR2 SVGAGI. With 10 bases clipped from V and 2 bases from J, the junction kept 7 bases outside the gene matches. This CDR3 reads CATLGQINTEAFF. The CDR3 region has the DNA TGTGCCACCCTGGGACAGATAAACACTGAAGCTTTCTTT.

The V gene is TRBV19, the J gene TRBJ1-2; 7 bases agree with TRBD1. This CDR3 is built from 17 residues. Trimming removed 5 bases from V and 4 bases from J; junction bases left unmatched: 16. Germline lookup yields CDR1 LNHDA and CDR2 SQIVND (reference sequence). The CDR3 nucleotides read TGTGCCAGTAGTCGCGCGGATAAAATTGGGACAGCCTATGGCTACACCTTC. Amino acids: CASSRADKIGTAYGYTF.

This rearrangement joins TRBV3-1 (or the pseudogene TRBV3-2) to TRBJ1-4; D is uncertain. Germline V gives CDR1 LGHDT, CDR2 YNNKEL (reference sequence). Trimming left V 4 bases short and J 7 bases short, with 4 bases between. This CDR3 contains 11 residues. DNA of the CDR3: TGTGCCAGCAGCCGGGGTGAAAAACTGTTTTTT. Translated, it gives CASSRGEKLFF.

The chain has TRBV2 and TRBJ1-1, with D maybe TRBD1 (6 bases). V was pared by 6 bases and J by 4 bases, with 12 bases between. The CDR3 totals 13 residues. Germline V gene lookup returns CDR1 SNHLY and CDR2 FYNNEI. The CDR3 protein is CASSEQGVTEAFF. The CDR3, as DNA: TGTGCCAGCAGCGAACAGGGAGTCACTGAAGCTTTCTTT.

Concerning this clone: An end of the junction does not agree with germline; a read error may underlie this. The chain has TRBV19 and TRBJ1-2, with D possibly TRBD1 on 6 matching bases. Per germline, CDR1 LNHDA and CDR2 SQIVND (reference sequence). This CDR3 region has 12 residues. CDR3 amino acids: CASRTYDRPHLF. As DNA, the CDR3 is TGTGCCAGTAGAACTTACGACAGGCCCCACCTCTTC.

The chain couples TRBV5-6 to TRBJ1-2, with D uncertain. Germline V gene data show CDR1 as SGHDT and CDR2 as YYEEEE. Trimming took off 0 bases at V and 6 bases at J, with 12 bases between the two ends. The CDR3 loop spans 14 amino acids. In DNA form, the CDR3 reads TGTGCCAGCAGCTTGGCGTTGGGTTATGATGGCTACACCTTC. It is translated as CASSLALGYDGYTF.

The chain employs TRBV28 and TRBJ1-2, with 8 bases that match TRBD1. Germline CDR1 is MDHEN and CDR2 is SYDVKM. The CDR3 consists of 15 residues. Trimming removed 3 bases from V and 3 bases from J; junction bases left unmatched: 6. CDR3 protein: CASSLSLQGDYGYTF. The CDR3 DNA is TGTGCCAGCAGTTTGTCCTTACAGGGGGACTATGGCTACACCTTC.

The chain combines TRBV30 with TRBJ2-7, with 7 bases fitting TRBD1. This CDR3 spans 14 amino acids. Germline V gene data show CDR1 as GTSNPN and CDR2 as SVGIG (reference sequence). J gave up 5 bases and V 6 bases, and 13 bases lay outside the gene matches. CDR3 sequence: CACPRKGAWDEQYF. CDR3 in DNA: TGTGCCTGCCCCAGGAAGGGGGCATGGGACGAGCAGTACTTC.

The rearrangement uses TRBV19 and TRBJ1-1; the match to TRBD1 covers 7 bases. The CDR3 runs 16 residues. Germline V lookup: CDR1 LNHDA, CDR2 SQIVND (reference sequence). V shed 8 bases and J 5 bases; nucleotides not matched to a gene: 17. In DNA, the CDR3 is TGTGCCAGTGCCGAACCCCGACAGGGAGGAGTGACTGAAGCTTTCTTT. It specifies CASAEPRQGGVTEAFF.

V is TRBV27 and J is TRBJ1-2, with D perhaps matching TRBD1 (5 bases). V dropped 4 bases and J dropped 2 bases, with 14 bases sitting between them. The germline V gene encodes CDR1 MNHEY and CDR2 SMNVEV (reference sequence). The CDR3 contains 15 residues. The CDR3 nucleotides are TGTGCCAGCAGTTCCGGCGGGGCACTGAACTATGGCTACACCTTC. It translates to CASSSGGALNYGYTF.

The chain uses TRBV6-5 and TRBJ1-4; D is unresolved. Germline assignment: CDR1 MNHEY and CDR2 SVGAGI. The CDR3 is 11 amino acids. V dropped 7 bases and J dropped 6 bases, with 6 bases sitting between them. The chain's CDR3 is CASTRDEKLFF. CDR3 DNA sequence: TGTGCCAGCACAAGGGATGAAAAACTGTTTTTT.

The chain employs TRBV6-2 or TRBV6-3 and TRBJ1-1; TRBD1 is a possible D gene (5 bases). Trimming stripped 7 bases from V and 0 bases from J, with 18 bases between. This CDR3 has 16 amino acids. Looked up from germline, CDR1 is MNHEY and CDR2 is SVGEGT. The CDR3 region has the DNA TGTGCCAGCACCCCAAGGCAGGGATTAATGAACACTGAAGCTTTCTTT. Its protein is CASTPRQGLMNTEAFF.

The V call is TRBV11-2, the J call TRBJ1-1; D not resolved. The germline V and J ends were trimmed by 3 bases and 4 bases, with 18 bases remaining between them. CDR3 length: 16 amino acids. The germline V gene has CDR1 SGHAT and CDR2 FQNNGV. This CDR3 is CASSLPLSGIFTEAFF. As DNA, the CDR3 is TGTGCCAGCAGCTTGCCCTTGTCGGGGATATTCACTGAAGCTTTCTTT.

This clone has just one count. The chain combines TRBV24-1 with TRBJ2-2; weak D call: TRBD2 (5 bases). CDR1 is KGHDR, CDR2 SFDVKD, per germline. CDR3 size: 17 residues. Trimming left V 5 bases short and J 4 bases short, with 19 bases between. This CDR3 reads CATSAPPGKGGTGELFF. The CDR3 nucleotides are TGTGCCACCAGTGCCCCCCCCGGGAAGGGCGGCACCGGGGAGCTGTTTTTT.

The chain has TRBV11-2 and TRBJ1-4; the D gene is possibly TRBD1 (6 bases). In germline, CDR1 is SGHAT, CDR2 FQNNGV. The CDR3 sequence is 15 residues long. Trimming cost V 5 bases and J 8 bases, with 18 bases left between them. CDR3 region: CASSPRPGAGEKLFF. The DNA for the CDR3 is TGTGCCAGCAGCCCCCGGCCGGGGGCAGGGGAAAAACTGTTTTTT.

V gene TRBV3-1 (or the pseudogene TRBV3-2) combines with J gene TRBJ1-1; a possible D gene is TRBD1 (6 bases). The germline V gene has CDR1 LGHDT and CDR2 YNNKEL (reference sequence). The CDR3 spans 13 residues. V lost 1 base and J lost 9, with 12 bases in between. CDR3 protein: CASSQVQGRKAFF. The DNA of the CDR3 is TGTGCCAGCAGCCAAGTCCAGGGGAGGAAAGCTTTCTTT.

The chain recombines TRBV18 with TRBJ1-1, with TRBD1 matching over 7 bases. The CDR3 length is 15 residues. Germline V gives CDR1 KGHSH, CDR2 LQKENI. J lost 1 base, V lost 8 bases, and 10 bases had no gene match. The CDR3 spells CASATGTVPNTEAFF. DNA of the CDR3: TGTGCCAGCGCGACCGGGACAGTTCCGAACACTGAAGCTTTCTTT.